These 19 T cell receptor beta chains originate from one sample sequenced in a study of cytomegalovirus exposure and HLA in healthy donors. Using immunoSEQ multiplex PCR, the repertoire was profiled, and TCRdb retains in-frame clones only, with some absent. The data contain tens of thousands of clones, 90% of them singletons. Sequenced sample: PBMCs. The receptors were sampled from a young man in good health and CMV-seronegative.

The chain recombines TRBV27 with TRBJ2-3; D may be TRBD1 (6 bases). This CDR3 contains 17 residues. Trimming took 7 bases from V and 3 from J, leaving 23 bases between them. Germline assignment: CDR1 MNHEY and CDR2 SMNVEV (reference sequence). CDR3 sequence reads: CASTRNRDREYTDTQYF. Here the CDR3 DNA reads TGTGCCAGCACCCGGAACAGGGACCGAGAATATACAGATACGCAGTATTTT.

This rearrangement joins TRBV13 to TRBJ2-1; 14 positions agree with TRBD2. CDR1 is PRHDT and CDR2 is FYEKMQ in the germline V gene (reference sequence). Trimming at V came to 5 bases and at J to 7 bases, leaving 7 bases not matched to a gene. CDR3 length: 16 residues. The CDR3 protein is CASSPGTSGSWNEQFF. CDR3 nucleotide sequence: TGTGCCAGCAGCCCCGGGACTAGCGGGAGTTGGAATGAGCAGTTCTTC.

The gene calls are TRBV7-9 and TRBJ2-3, with TRBD2 matching over 9 bases. Trimming at V came to 2 bases and at J to 6 bases, leaving 9 bases not matched to a gene. The CDR3 loop spans 16 amino acids. Germline V gene data show CDR1 as SEHNR and CDR2 as FQNEAQ (reference sequence). The CDR3 region is CASSLRASGTGDTQYF. Written as DNA, the CDR3 is TGTGCCAGCAGCTTACGAGCTAGCGGGACGGGGGATACGCAGTATTTT.

This chain uses TRBV6-5 with TRBJ2-7; D perhaps matches TRBD2 (6 bases). Looked up from germline, CDR1 is MNHEY and CDR2 is SVGAGI. V gave up 10 bases and J gave up 7 bases, with 20 bases separating them. This CDR3 region has 13 residues. The CDR3 is CATRPGGAVEQYF. The CDR3 DNA sequence: TGTGCCACCAGACCCGGGGGAGCCGTGGAGCAGTACTTC.

The rearrangement uses TRBV5-1 and TRBJ1-1; 7 positions agree with TRBD1. The germline V gene has CDR1 SGHRS and CDR2 YFSETQ. The J segment lost 0 bases and the V segment lost 3 bases, leaving 5 bases of the junction unmatched. This CDR3 has 15 amino acids. The CDR3 DNA is TGCGCCAGCAGCTCTGGGACAGACTTGAACACTGAAGCTTTCTTT. Translation: CASSSGTDLNTEAFF.

The rearrangement uses TRBV7-9 and TRBJ1-4; D not resolved. Germline values: CDR1 SEHNR, CDR2 FQNEAQ (reference sequence). This CDR3 has 14 amino acids. V was clipped by 2 bases and J by 0 bases, with 4 bases between them. DNA for the CDR3: TGTGCCAGCAGCTTATCCGCAACTAATGAAAAACTGTTTTTT. Translating it yields CASSLSATNEKLFF.

The chain has TRBV7-2 and TRBJ1-3, with D maybe TRBD1 (6 bases). The CDR3 sequence is 15 residues long. V gave up 5 bases and J gave up 0 bases, with 11 bases separating them. Germline V gene lookup returns CDR1 SGHTA and CDR2 FQGNSA. This CDR3 is CASSPDRPSGNTIYF. The CDR3 DNA reads as TGTGCCAGCAGCCCCGACAGGCCCTCTGGAAACACCATATATTTT.

This rearrangement joins TRBV2 to TRBJ1-2; 7 nucleotides match TRBD1. Losses at the gene ends were 6 bases for V and 2 bases for J; bases not matched to a gene: 3. Germline CDR1 SNHLY, CDR2 FYNNEI. This CDR3 has 13 residues. CDR3 loop: CASRLTGNYGYTF. The CDR3 region has the DNA TGTGCCAGCAGGCTGACAGGGAACTATGGCTACACCTTC. Looking up the rest from reference TRBV2 and TRBJ1-2 gives the full variable domain: EPEVTQTPSHQVTQMGQEVILRCVPISNHLYFYWYRQILGQKVEFLVSFYNNEISEKSEIFDDQFSVERPDGSNFTLKIRSTKLEDSAMYFCASRLTGNYGYTFGSGTRLTVV.

The rearrangement uses TRBV10-1 and TRBJ2-2, with 10 bases identical to TRBD1. This CDR3 is built from 15 residues. Germline lookup yields CDR1 WNHNN and CDR2 SYGVQD (reference sequence). With V trimmed by 7 bases and J by 6 bases, 8 bases remained unmatched. The CDR3 loop is CASKGGTGDAGELFF. DNA of the CDR3: TGCGCCAGCAAGGGAGGGACAGGGGACGCCGGGGAGCTGTTTTTT.

This sequence joins TRBV28 and TRBJ2-1, with D tentatively TRBD1 (6 bases). Trimming stripped 6 bases from V and 7 bases from J, with 13 bases between. Germline CDR1 reads MDHEN; CDR2 reads SYDVKM. This CDR3 contains 13 residues. The CDR3: CASRAQGRNEQFF. In DNA, the CDR3 is TGTGCCAGCAGAGCGCAGGGGCGTAATGAGCAGTTCTTC.

This clone was detected only a few times. The chain recombines TRBV6-1 with TRBJ2-3; 7 bases are shared with TRBD2. The CDR3 runs to 17 residues. The ends lost 2 bases at V and 8 bases at J; junction bases unmatched: 16. The germline V gene encodes CDR1 MNHNS and CDR2 SASEGT. CDR3 coding DNA: TGTGCCAGCAGTGAATTAGCGGAGTGGAGCGGGACGTCTACGCAGTATTTT. This sequence encodes CASSELAEWSGTSTQYF.

A single count supports this clone. V usage is TRBV7-2 and J usage is TRBJ2-1; 9 bases are a match to TRBD2. The CDR3 runs 15 residues. From germline, CDR1 is SGHTA and CDR2 FQGNSA. V gave up 1 base and J gave up 6 bases; unmatched junction bases: 4. The DNA for the CDR3 is TGTGCCAGCAGCTTAGGAGCGGGAGGTCGCAATGAGCAGTTCTTC. It translates to CASSLGAGGRNEQFF.

V gene TRBV5-1 combines with J gene TRBJ2-1, with 13 bases matching TRBD2. V lost 4 bases to trimming and J lost 10 bases; unmatched junction nucleotides: 11. CDR3 length: 16 amino acids. Germline V gives CDR1 SGHRS, CDR2 YFSETQ. The CDR3 region has the DNA TGCGCCAGCAGCCCGATATCGGGACTAGCGGGGCAAGAGCAGTTCTTC. This sequence encodes CASSPISGLAGQEQFF.

The rearrangement links TRBV19 to TRBJ1-5, with TRBD1 matching over 7 bases. CDR1 and CDR2 from the germline V gene are LNHDA and SQIVND (reference sequence). There are 13 residues in the CDR3. With 4 bases clipped from V and 6 bases from J, the junction kept 3 bases outside the gene matches. CDR3 coding DNA: TGTGCCAGTAGTAAAGGGGGCAGTCAGCCCCAGCATTTT. Translation: CASSKGGSQPQHF.

The gene calls are TRBV4-1 and TRBJ2-7; TRBD1 agrees at 7 bases. The CDR3 has 15 residues. The germline gives CDR1 MGHRA, CDR2 YSYEKL. J lost 6 bases, V lost 1 base, and 9 bases had no gene match. CDR3 nucleotides: TGCGCCAGCAGCCAAGGGAACAGGGGCTTCCTCGAGCAGTACTTC. Protein sequence: CASSQGNRGFLEQYF.

V is TRBV30 and J is TRBJ2-6; D is perhaps TRBD2 (6 bases). Trimming removed 4 bases from V and 2 bases from J, with 6 bases in between. This CDR3 comprises 13 residues. The V gene's germline CDR1 is GTSNPN and CDR2 SVGIG (reference sequence). CDR3 in amino acids: CAWTGAGANVLTF. In DNA, the CDR3 is TGTGCCTGGACGGGAGCTGGGGCCAACGTCCTGACTTTC. The whole variable domain, filled in from reference TRBV30 and TRBJ2-6, reads SQTIHQWPATLVQPVGSPLSLECTVEGTSNPNLYWYRQAAGRGLQLLFYSVGIGQISSEVPQNLSASRPQDRQFILSSKKLLLSDSGFYLCAWTGAGANVLTFGAGSRLTVL.

This chain connects TRBV11-2 to TRBJ1-2, with 8 nucleotides matching TRBD1. The V gene end was trimmed by 3 bases and the J gene end by 8 bases; junction bases not matched to a gene: 8. Germline-derived CDR1 and CDR2 are SGHAT and FQNNGV. The CDR3 has 14 amino acids. The CDR3 DNA reads as TGTGCCAGCAGCTTCGCTCAGGGGGCAGAGGGCTACACCTTC. This gives the protein CASSFAQGAEGYTF.

The chain has TRBV6-1 and TRBJ1-1; 8 positions agree with TRBD1. This CDR3 has 14 residues. The junction had 5 bases not matched to a gene; V was cut back by 6 bases and J by 2 bases. The germline CDR1 and CDR2 sequences are MNHNS and SASEGT. The CDR3 region is CASRDGQGNTEAFF. CDR3 sequence (DNA): TGTGCCAGCAGAGATGGACAGGGCAACACTGAAGCTTTCTTT.

The chain couples TRBV28 to TRBJ1-5, with TRBD1 as a possible D gene (6 bases). This CDR3 is built from 13 residues. V dropped 8 bases and J dropped 4 bases, with 12 bases sitting between them. The germline V gene has CDR1 MDHEN and CDR2 SYDVKM. The CDR3 DNA reads TGTGCCAGCGCACCACAGGGAAATCAGCCCCAGCATTTT. It yields the protein CASAPQGNQPQHF.